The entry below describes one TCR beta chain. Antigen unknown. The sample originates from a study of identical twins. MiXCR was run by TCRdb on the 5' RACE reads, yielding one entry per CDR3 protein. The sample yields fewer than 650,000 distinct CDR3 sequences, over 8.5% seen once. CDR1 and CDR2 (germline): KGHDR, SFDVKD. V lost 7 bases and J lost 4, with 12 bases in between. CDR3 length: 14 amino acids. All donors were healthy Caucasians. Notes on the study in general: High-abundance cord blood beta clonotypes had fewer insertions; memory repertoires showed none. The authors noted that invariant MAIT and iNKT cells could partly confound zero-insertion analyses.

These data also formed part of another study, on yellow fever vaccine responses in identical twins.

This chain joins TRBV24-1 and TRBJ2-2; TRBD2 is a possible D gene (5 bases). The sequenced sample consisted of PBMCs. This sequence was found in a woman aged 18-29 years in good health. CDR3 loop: CATRDPGFTGELFF. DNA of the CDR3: TGTGCCACCAGAGACCCGGGGTTCACCGGGGAGCTGTTTTTT.